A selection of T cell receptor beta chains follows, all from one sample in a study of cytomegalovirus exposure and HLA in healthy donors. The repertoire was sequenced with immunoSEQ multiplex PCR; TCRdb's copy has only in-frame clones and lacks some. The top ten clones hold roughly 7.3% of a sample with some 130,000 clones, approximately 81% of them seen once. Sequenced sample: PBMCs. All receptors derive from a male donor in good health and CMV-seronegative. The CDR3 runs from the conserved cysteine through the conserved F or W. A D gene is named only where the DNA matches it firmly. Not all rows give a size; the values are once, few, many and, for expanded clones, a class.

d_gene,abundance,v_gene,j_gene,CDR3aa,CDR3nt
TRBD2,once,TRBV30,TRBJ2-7,CAWSGTSGRSSYEQYF,TGTGCCTGGTCCGGGACTAGCGGGCGCAGCTCCTACGAGCAGTACTTC
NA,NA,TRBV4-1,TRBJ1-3,CASSQGPAQGSGNTIYF,TGCGCCAGCAGCCAAGGCCCTGCACAGGGCTCTGGAAACACCATATATTTT
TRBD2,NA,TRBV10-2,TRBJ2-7,CASSVQLAGRPYEQYF,TGCGCCAGCAGTGTCCAACTAGCGGGAAGGCCCTACGAGCAGTACTTC
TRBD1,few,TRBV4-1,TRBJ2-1,CASSQGLAGGNEQFF,TGCGCCAGCAGCCAAGGTTTAGCAGGGGGCAATGAGCAGTTCTTC
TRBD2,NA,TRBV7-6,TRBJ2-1,CASSLNLAGAPSSYNEQFF,TGTGCCAGCAGCTTAAATTTAGCGGGAGCCCCCAGCTCCTACAATGAGCAGTTCTTC
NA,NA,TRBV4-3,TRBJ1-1,CASSQGGGARTEAFF,TGCGCCAGCAGCCAAGGGGGGGGCGCGAGGACTGAAGCTTTCTTT
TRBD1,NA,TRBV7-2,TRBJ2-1,CASRSETGFENEQFF,TGTGCCAGCAGGAGCGAGACAGGGTTTGAAAATGAGCAGTTCTTC
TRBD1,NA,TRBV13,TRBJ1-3,CASSPRQGTNTIYF,TGTGCCAGCAGCCCCCGACAGGGGACTAACACCATATATTTT
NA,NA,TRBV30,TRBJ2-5,CAWSPLAGRYGTQYF,TGTGCCTGGAGTCCACTAGCCGGGAGATACGGGACCCAGTACTTC
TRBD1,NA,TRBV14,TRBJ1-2,CASSRTGRYGYTF,TGTGCCAGCAGCCGGACAGGGCGGTATGGCTACACCTTC
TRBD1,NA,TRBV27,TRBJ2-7,CASSSDRDYEQYF,TGTGCCAGCAGCTCTGACAGGGACTACGAGCAGTACTTC
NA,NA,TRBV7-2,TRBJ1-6,CASSLAVRSSYNSPLHF,TGTGCCAGCAGCTTAGCGGTCAGAAGCTCCTATAATTCACCCCTCCACTTT
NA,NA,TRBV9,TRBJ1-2,CASSVNRDGYTF,TGTGCCAGCAGCGTGAACAGGGACGGCTACACCTTC
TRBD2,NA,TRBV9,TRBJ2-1,CASSPRTSGGYNEQFF,TGTGCCAGCAGCCCCCGGACTAGCGGGGGCTACAATGAGCAGTTCTTC
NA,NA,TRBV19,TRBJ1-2,CASSIEEDYGYTF,TGTGCCAGTAGTATAGAAGAGGATTATGGCTACACCTTC
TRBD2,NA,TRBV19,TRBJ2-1,CASSLAGLAGGHEQFF,TGTGCCAGTAGTCTCGCTGGACTAGCGGGAGGCCATGAGCAGTTCTTC
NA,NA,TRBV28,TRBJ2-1,CATRETVNEQFF,TGTGCCACGCGAGAGACAGTCAATGAGCAGTTCTTC
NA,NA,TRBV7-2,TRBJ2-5,CASTIQETQYF,TGTGCCAGCACCATCCAAGAGACCCAGTACTTC
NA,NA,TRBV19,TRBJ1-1,CASSIGGSSLMGTEAFF,TGTGCCAGTAGTATAGGAGGATCCTCCTTAATGGGCACTGAAGCTTTCTTT
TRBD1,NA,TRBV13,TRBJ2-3,CASSVPDRQTSTDTQYF,TGTGCCAGCAGCGTGCCGGACAGGCAAACTAGCACAGATACGCAGTATTTT
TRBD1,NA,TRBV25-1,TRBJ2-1,CASSDQDRVEEQFF,TGTGCCAGCAGTGACCAGGACAGGGTAGAGGAGCAGTTCTTC
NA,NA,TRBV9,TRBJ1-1,CASSVGPDRLGTEAFF,TGTGCCAGCAGCGTAGGACCCGACAGGTTGGGCACTGAAGCTTTCTTT
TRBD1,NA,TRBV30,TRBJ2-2,CAWSSVINRGISGELFF,TGTGCCTGGAGTTCCGTAATAAACAGGGGAATATCCGGGGAGCTGTTTTTT
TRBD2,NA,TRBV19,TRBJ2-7,CASRGLADAYEQYF,TGTGCCAGTAGAGGACTAGCGGATGCCTACGAGCAGTACTTC
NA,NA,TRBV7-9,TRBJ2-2,CASSLAETVNTGELFF,TGTGCCAGCAGCTTAGCGGAGACAGTGAACACCGGGGAGCTGTTTTTT
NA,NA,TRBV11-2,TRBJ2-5,CASSHFRDIISFQETQYF,TGTGCCAGCAGCCATTTCCGGGACATCATCTCATTTCAAGAGACCCAGTACTTC
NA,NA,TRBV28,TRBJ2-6,CASRIGGSGANVLTF,TGTGCCAGCAGAATCGGGGGCTCTGGGGCCAACGTCCTGACTTTC